Detailed here is one T cell receptor (beta chain). This clone's antigen is unknown. No base-level quality is on record; no much larger clone is a single base apart. The immunoSEQ Assay, a bias-controlled multiplex PCR, was used to amplify TCRbeta CDR3 regions from genomic DNA. For the original study's pipeline: Nucleated cell counts per sample were estimated from amplification of reference gene primers within the assay. To quantify the absolute abundance of each unique TCRbeta CDR3 rearrangement, sequence reads were collapsed and filtered. Productive Simpson clonality was computed per sample as the square root of Simpson's diversity index over productive rearrangements. What TCRdb holds here is the immuneACCESS table cut down to in-frame rearrangements. Part of the clones is not present; checked against another copy, under half of the missing clones reflect an unresolved V gene, and the others are unexplained. Clone size and V and J calls were adopted from that table, with D and trimming inferred from the DNA. The sample profile shows fewer than 350,000 clones; approximately 80% of them were found once. The ten top clones hold around 3% of the sample.

Each collaborating institution followed its own protocols to collect whole blood in K2EDTA tubes. For TCRbeta analysis, collaborators shipped samples in one of three forms: frozen whole blood, isolated PBMCs, or DNA extracted from either of those sample types. This entry is derived from a study of blood T cell repertoires in COVID-19 (dated by TCRdb to about 2020). For context, the study as a whole: Samples covering the acute and convalescent phases of COVID-19 were provided by collaborators in the United States, Italy and Spain. The material from the prospective study consisted of cDNA or gDNA derived from T cells, B-cell-depleted T cells, or PBMCs. Subjects who had been exposed to COVID-19, were actively infected with it, or had recovered from it provided the deeply sampled blood TCRbeta repertoires that made up the dataset. The repertoires were made available in a free public database intended to serve as a resource for research on the immune response to SARS-CoV-2. Samples came from the ongoing ImmuneRACE study (first 160 participants) plus 1,254 subjects from 6 global collaborators. Sample metadata almost always included a de-identified subject ID, COVID-19 status, age in years and sex. Where available, HLA class I and class II types were obtained from metadata supplied by the sample provider rather than from assay-based typing. The investigation overall reported the following: How much clinical and demographic metadata was included differed by source and by participant, and the metadata was provided uncurated.

The CDR3 runs 14 residues from the cysteine to the phenylalanine. The retained sequence is limited to the CDR3, 42 bases, with the frame set at the first base. The germline V gene (reference sequence) supplies CDR1 LNHDA and CDR2 SQIVND. The junction shows trimming of 3 bases on V and 3 bases on J, plus 8 bases between the germline ends. This clonotype originated in a woman aged 55-69 years with active or convalescent COVID-19. The chain is assembled from TRBV19 and TRBJ2-2; the D gene lacks a confident call. Sequenced sample: peripheral blood. Read as DNA, the sequence is TGTGCCAGTAGTATCGTTGCGCACACCGGGGAGCTGTTTTTT. Its translation reads: CASSIVAHTGELFF. The reference TRBV19 and TRBJ2-2 proteins fill in what lies around the CDR3, so the full variable domain reads DGGITQSPKYLFRKEGQNVTLSCEQNLNHDAMYWYRQDPGQGLRLIYYSQIVNDFQKGDIAEGYSVSREKKESFPLTVTSAQKNPTAFYLCASSIVAHTGELFFGEGSRLTVL.